This passage covers 13 T cell receptor beta chains from one sample sequenced in a study of CD8 T cells in Susac syndrome. RNA amounts of about 0.45 to 1 ug underwent reverse transcription with random hexamers. TCRdb redid the calling of the immunoSEQ multiplex PCR reads with MiXCR, one entry per CDR3 protein. The repertoire includes about 140,000 distinct CDR3 sequences, 95% of them detected once, and more than 0.11% sits in the top ten. The sample comprised CD4+ T cells from PBMCs. These receptors were taken from a human donor with Susac syndrome.

V gene TRBV6-5 combines with J gene TRBJ2-7, with 7 bases lining up with TRBD1. The CDR3 covers 13 residues. J gave up 2 bases and V 5 bases, and 3 bases lay outside the gene matches. The germline V gene encodes CDR1 MNHEY and CDR2 SVGAGI. The CDR3 reads CASSQGQTYEQYF. The CDR3 DNA reads as TGTGCCAGCAGTCAGGGACAGACCTACGAGCAGTACTTC.

The chain uses TRBV30 and TRBJ1-1; unclear D gene. The CDR3 contains 14 residues. With 1 base removed from V and 4 bases from J, the gap between germline ends came to 13 bases. Germline CDR1 reads GTSNPN; CDR2 reads SVGIG (reference sequence). The CDR3 DNA reads TGTGCCTGGAGTGCAATTGGGCAATCCACTGAAGCTTTCTTT. Translation gives CAWSAIGQSTEAFF.

This chain connects TRBV2 to TRBJ2-3; 8 nucleotides agree with TRBD2. The CDR3 totals 16 residues. The germline gives CDR1 SNHLY, CDR2 FYNNEI. The V and J ends lost 5 bases and 1 base, in that order; junction bases with no gene match: 8. The CDR3 here is CASSSTGGARTDTQYF. DNA of the CDR3: TGTGCCAGCAGTTCGACCGGGGGGGCGCGCACAGATACGCAGTATTTT.

This clonotype was observed once. J is TRBJ1-2 and V is TRBV18; the D gene is possibly TRBD1 (5 bases). Germline V gene lookup returns CDR1 KGHSH and CDR2 LQKENI. Trimming pared 0 bases from V and 6 bases from J, leaving 11 bases between. This CDR3 is built from 14 residues. The CDR3 DNA follows: TGTGCCAGCTCACCACCCGGGGCCGCAAATGGCTACACCTTC. It codes for CASSPPGAANGYTF.

This rearrangement joins TRBV29-1 to TRBJ2-1; D gene unclear. The CDR3 sequence is 12 residues long. CDR1 and CDR2 from the germline V gene are SQVTM and ANQGSEA. Trimming took 4 bases from V and 2 from J, leaving 6 bases between them. The CDR3 loop is CSVGRAYNEQFF. For the CDR3, the DNA is TGCAGCGTTGGTCGGGCCTACAATGAGCAGTTCTTC.

CDR3 DNA: TGCAGTGCGAAACTAGCGGGGGGGCGTGAGACCCAGTACTTC. Its protein product is CSAKLAGGRETQYF. The chain links TRBV20-1 to TRBJ2-5, with 13 positions matching TRBD2. The CDR3 spans 14 residues. Germline V gives CDR1 DFQATT, CDR2 SNEGSKA (reference sequence). J lost 5 bases, V lost 6 bases, and 6 bases had no gene match.

The genes are TRBV20-1 and TRBJ2-1; 15 bases are a match to TRBD2. Germline CDR1 is DFQATT and CDR2 is SNEGSKA (reference sequence). V shed 5 bases and J 3 bases; nucleotides not matched to a gene: 8. This CDR3 is 17 amino acids long. The CDR3 bases are TGCAGTGCTCCCGGGACTAGCGGGAGGAGGGGCTACAATGAGCAGTTCTTC. Its protein product is CSAPGTSGRRGYNEQFF.

The chain uses TRBV15 and TRBJ2-1; D gene ambiguous. This CDR3 region has 15 residues. Germline CDR1 is LNHNV and CDR2 is YYDKDF (reference sequence). Trimming cost V 1 base and J 6 bases, with 13 bases left between them. The CDR3 DNA reads TGTGCCACCAGCAGAGGGTTGGGAAATTCCAATGAGCAGTTCTTC. Translation gives CATSRGLGNSNEQFF.

This clonotype has just one count. The chain links TRBV29-1 to TRBJ2-7; either TRBD1 or TRBD2 may supply D (5 bases each). The germline CDR1 and CDR2 sequences are SQVTM and ANQGSEA. V dropped 4 bases and J dropped 2 bases, with 15 bases sitting between them. The CDR3 is 14 residues long. The DNA of the CDR3 is TGCAGCGTTGGAGCGGACAATAGGGCCTACGAGCAGTACTTC. It encodes CSVGADNRAYEQYF.

This clonotype has a handful of counts. V is TRBV20-1 and J is TRBJ2-5, with D unclear. The length of the CDR3 is 10 residues. Trimming stripped 3 bases from V and 5 bases from J, with 4 bases between. CDR1 DFQATT and CDR2 SNEGSKA come from the germline V gene (reference sequence). CDR3 region: CSASSETQYF. CDR3 nucleotide sequence: TGCAGTGCTAGTAGTGAGACCCAGTACTTC.

J is TRBJ2-7 and V is TRBV20-1; 7 positions agree with TRBD2. The germline V gene has CDR1 DFQATT and CDR2 SNEGSKA (reference sequence). CDR3 size: 14 residues. With 5 bases clipped from V and 4 bases from J, the junction kept 11 bases outside the gene matches. DNA for the CDR3: TGCAGTGCTTCTCTGGGCGGGGGACGATACGAGCAGTACTTC. It yields the protein CSASLGGGRYEQYF.

The genes are TRBV15 and TRBJ2-1, with 16 bases lining up with TRBD2. J lost 5 bases, V lost 7 bases, and 8 bases had no gene match. The CDR3 has 17 amino acids. CDR1 and CDR2 from the germline V gene are LNHNV and YYDKDF (reference sequence). Here the CDR3 DNA reads TGTGCCACCACCTCCGGGACTAGCGGGGGGGCGAACAATGAGCAGTTCTTC. Translation gives CATTSGTSGGANNEQFF.

The rearrangement uses TRBV5-6 and TRBJ1-1; D is ambiguous. The germline V gene has CDR1 SGHDT and CDR2 YYEEEE. CDR3 length: 15 amino acids. Trimming shortened V by 0 bases and J by 1 base, and 10 bases separated the two germline ends. The CDR3 DNA is TGTGCCAGCAGCTTGGTCTATGGCGGGAACACTGAAGCTTTCTTT. This gives the protein CASSLVYGGNTEAFF.